This is a list of T cell receptor beta chains from one sample in a study of T cells in localized non-small cell lung cancer. Using immunoSEQ multiplex PCR, the repertoire was profiled, and TCRdb retains in-frame clones only, with some absent. In the table there are 26,000 or so clones, roughly 89% of which are singletons. Specimen: peripheral blood, collected before any cancer treatment. Receptors originate from a woman aged 18-50 years with stage I lung adenocarcinoma. Both conserved end residues are part of each CDR3. Fields, in order: CDR3 length, V gene, clone size, D gene, J gene, CDR3 DNA, CDR3 protein. A D gene is named only where the DNA matches it firmly. Expanded clones are given a class, and other clones once, few, many or no size at all.

14	TRBV18	NA	TRBD2	TRBJ2-1	TGTGCCAGCTCTCCGGGACTATCCTACAATGAGCAGTTCTTC	CASSPGLSYNEQFF
13	TRBV5-1	NA	NA	TRBJ1-1	TGCGCCAGCAGCTTGGACAGAGGGACTGAAGCTTTCTTT	CASSLDRGTEAFF
13	TRBV10-1	NA	NA	TRBJ1-1	TGCGCCAGCAGTGAGAAGGGTTGGACTGAAGCTTTCTTT	CASSEKGWTEAFF
16	TRBV5-1	once	NA	TRBJ2-2	TGCGCCAGCACGAGAGGAAGACAGGGAGGTGACGGGGAGCTGTTTTTT	CASTRGRQGGDGELFF
15	TRBV25-1	NA	TRBD1	TRBJ2-5	TGTGCCAGCAGTGATTATTACACAGGGGAAGAGACCCAGTACTTC	CASSDYYTGEETQYF
13	TRBV19	NA	TRBD1	TRBJ1-5	TGTGCCACCGGGGACAGGTCCCATCAGCCCCAGCATTTT	CATGDRSHQPQHF
13	TRBV19	NA	NA	TRBJ2-5	TGTGCCAGTAGTATATATATACAAGAGACCCAGTACTTC	CASSIYIQETQYF
21	TRBV12-5	NA	NA	TRBJ2-1	TGTGCTAGTGGTTTGGTAGGAGACGGGCTGACCACTAGCCGGTCCTACAATGAGCAGTTCTTC	CASGLVGDGLTTSRSYNEQFF
15	TRBV14	NA	NA	TRBJ2-7	TGTGCCAGCACCCCCCAAGGTAGCGTGAATTACGAGCAGTACTTC	CASTPQGSVNYEQYF
12	TRBV29-1	NA	TRBD1	TRBJ2-5	TGCAGCGTTGCAAAGGGGGCCGAGACCCAGTACTTC	CSVAKGAETQYF
14	TRBV5-4	NA	NA	TRBJ1-1	TGTGCCAGCAGCGTCATAACAGGGCGGACTGAAGCTTTCTTT	CASSVITGRTEAFF
12	TRBV7-9	once	NA	TRBJ2-1	TGTGCCAGCAGCTCTCAGGGGTCTGAGCAGTTCTTC	CASSSQGSEQFF
13	TRBV27	NA	NA	TRBJ1-2	TGTGCCAGCAGCCAGCAAATAGATTATGGCTACACCTTC	CASSQQIDYGYTF
16	TRBV6-5	NA	NA	TRBJ2-1	TGTGCCAGCAGTTTTTTCACGGGGAGCTCCTACAATGAGCAGTTCTTC	CASSFFTGSSYNEQFF
16	TRBV6-6	NA	NA	TRBJ1-2	TGTGCCAGCAGTTACGGCCCCCCCGGGGGGGACTATGGCTACACCTTC	CASSYGPPGGDYGYTF
15	TRBV5-6	NA	NA	TRBJ1-2	TGTGCCAGCAGCTTGGACCCGAGGGAAAACTATGGCTACACCTTC	CASSLDPRENYGYTF
14	TRBV9	NA	NA	TRBJ2-1	TGTGCCAGCAGCCCAAGCGGAGCCTACAATGAGCAGTTCTTC	CASSPSGAYNEQFF
14	TRBV4-3	NA	NA	TRBJ2-1	TGCGCCAGCAGCCAAACTAGCAGCGCTAATGAGCAGTTCTTC	CASSQTSSANEQFF
15	TRBV10-3	NA	NA	TRBJ2-2	TGTGCCACCTCGCCCGGGGAGGAGAACACCGGGGAGCTGTTTTTT	CATSPGEENTGELFF
18	TRBV2	NA	TRBD2	TRBJ2-5	TGTGCCAGCTCCTCCCCGCTAGCGGGATCCGACCTCCAAGAGACCCAGTACTTC	CASSSPLAGSDLQETQYF
19	TRBV11-3	NA	TRBD1	TRBJ1-1	TGTGCCAGCAGCTTAGATTGGTGGCAGGGGGGCCAGGGAGGCACTGAAGCTTTCTTT	CASSLDWWQGGQGGTEAFF
17	TRBV10-1	NA	TRBD1	TRBJ1-2	TGCGCCAGCAGTGTATTTTGCCAGGGGGGGAACATCTATGGCTACACCTTC	CASSVFCQGGNIYGYTF
13	TRBV9	NA	NA	TRBJ2-2	TGTGCCAGCAGCGTGTCGGTCACCGGGGAGCTGTTTTTT	CASSVSVTGELFF
20	TRBV9	NA	TRBD2	TRBJ2-5	TGTGCCAGCAGCGTAGGAATCTCCCTTCTCGGGACTAGCCCACAAGAGACCCAGTACTTC	CASSVGISLLGTSPQETQYF
13	TRBV29-1	once	NA	TRBJ1-5	TGCAGCCCCCCCGCGCAGGGCAATCAGCCCCAGCATTTT	CSPPAQGNQPQHF
13	TRBV18	once	NA	TRBJ1-2	TGTGCCAGCTCAAGGGACGGACACTATGGCTACACCTTC	CASSRDGHYGYTF
14	TRBV7-9	NA	NA	TRBJ1-2	TGTGCCAGCAGCTTAGGCGCCAGTCTCTATGGCTACACCTTC	CASSLGASLYGYTF
15	TRBV7-9	NA	TRBD2	TRBJ2-1	TGTGCCAGCAGCTCCCCGGGGGGGGTGCACAATGAGCAGTTCTTC	CASSSPGGVHNEQFF
15	TRBV6-1	once	NA	TRBJ2-2	TGTGCCAGCAGTGAATCACCTAGGTCCACCGGGGAGCTGTTTTTT	CASSESPRSTGELFF
13	TRBV6-5	NA	NA	TRBJ1-1	TGTGCCAGCAGTCGTGCAGCGAACACTGAAGCTTTCTTT	CASSRAANTEAFF
17	TRBV4-1	NA	NA	TRBJ2-7	TGCGCCAGTGAGCCTCCAGTCGGAACGACACGGGACTACGAGCAGTACTTC	CASEPPVGTTRDYEQYF
15	TRBV27	NA	TRBD2	TRBJ2-5	TGTGCCACCCAACGGGAGGGAGGGGTGGGAGAGACCCAGTACTTC	CATQREGGVGETQYF
16	TRBV28	NA	NA	TRBJ1-5	TGTGCCAGCAGTTCTTTGACGGACGATAGCAATCAGCCCCAGCATTTT	CASSSLTDDSNQPQHF
15	TRBV7-2	once	TRBD2	TRBJ2-3	TGTGCCAGCAGCTTGGTCGGGACTACCACAGATACGCAGTATTTT	CASSLVGTTTDTQYF
14	TRBV2	NA	TRBD1	TRBJ2-1	TGTGCCAGCAGTGAGGACAGGGTTTACAATGAGCAGTTCTTC	CASSEDRVYNEQFF
15	TRBV6-1	NA	NA	TRBJ1-5	TGTGCCAGCAGTGTAACGACAGATAGCAATCAGCCCCAGCATTTT	CASSVTTDSNQPQHF
15	TRBV28	NA	TRBD2	TRBJ2-2	TGTGCCAGCACTGTAGCGGGGCGGTACACCGGGGAGCTGTTTTTT	CASTVAGRYTGELFF
19	TRBV6-8	NA	NA	TRBJ2-3	TGTGCCAGCAGTTACTCTCCCGGGGGCCGGGAGCGGGGCACAGATACGCAGTATTTT	CASSYSPGGRERGTDTQYF
14	TRBV7-9	NA	NA	TRBJ1-2	TGTGCCAGCAGCTTGTACAGGTCTCGGGATGGCTACACCTTC	CASSLYRSRDGYTF
13	TRBV6-1	once	NA	TRBJ1-5	TGTGCCAGCAACCAGGGGTCGAATCAGCCCCAGCATTTT	CASNQGSNQPQHF
19	TRBV2	NA	NA	TRBJ2-7	TGTGCCAGCGGTAACAGGGTTTTTGGAGCCGAGGGCCTTATCTACGAGCAGTACTTC	CASGNRVFGAEGLIYEQYF
15	TRBV19	NA	NA	TRBJ2-3	TGTGCCAGTAGTGGGAGGTCTCCCGGGGCAGATACGCAGTATTTT	CASSGRSPGADTQYF
14	TRBV11-3	NA	NA	TRBJ2-7	TGTGCCAGCAGCTTAGCGGTAGGGATCTACGAGCAGTACTTC	CASSLAVGIYEQYF
14	TRBV6-1	once	NA	TRBJ1-1	TGTGCCAGCAGTGAACCCGGGGGAGGGGGTGAAGCTTTCTTT	CASSEPGGGGEAFF
12	TRBV2	once	NA	TRBJ2-1	TGTGCCAGCAGTGAACCCTGGGGTGAGCAGTTCTTC	CASSEPWGEQFF
13	TRBV28	NA	NA	TRBJ1-2	TGTGCCAGCAGTTTGATGACAAGTTATGGCTACACCTTC	CASSLMTSYGYTF
16	TRBV19	NA	NA	TRBJ2-3	TGTGCCAGTAGTCTCCGCCCCGGACTAAACACAGATACGCAGTATTTT	CASSLRPGLNTDTQYF
14	TRBV18	NA	TRBD1	TRBJ2-5	TGTGCCAGCTCACTTGGACAGGGGAGGGAGACCCAGTACTTC	CASSLGQGRETQYF
16	TRBV18	NA	NA	TRBJ2-3	TGTGCCAGCTCAAGCTACCGGGGACCAAGCACAGATACGCAGTATTTT	CASSSYRGPSTDTQYF
13	TRBV7-3	NA	TRBD1	TRBJ2-5	TGTGCCAGCAGCCGGGACAGAGGAGAGACCCAGTACTTC	CASSRDRGETQYF
14	TRBV7-3	few	TRBD2	TRBJ2-1	TGTGCCAGCAGCTTGGGGGGGGACCCCTTTGGGCAGTTCTTC	CASSLGGDPFGQFF
14	TRBV6-5	few	NA	TRBJ1-1	TGTGCCAGCACTCCCGGGGGGGGGAGGACTGAAGCTTTCTTT	CASTPGGGRTEAFF
12	TRBV30	NA	NA	TRBJ2-7	TGTGCCTGGAGTCGAGGGGCCAACGAGCAGTACTTC	CAWSRGANEQYF